The sequence of this T cell receptor (beta chain) was determined in a study of cytomegalovirus exposure and HLA in healthy donors. General observations from the study: It emerged from a later analysis that several of the most significant clusters appeared to be linked to common viral pathogens. TCR beta V- and J-gene trimming was later associated with a missense DCLRE1C variant. An analysis that came later showed most CMV-associated TCR beta chains appearing HLA-restricted.

Researchers ran the PCR with 60 Vbeta and 13 Jbeta primers. Produced via immunoSEQ multiplex PCR; TCRdb's table is partial and in-frame only. The sample lists under 130,000 clones; approximately 84% were seen once. On this clone itself: Its antigen remains unknown.

CDR1 is SGHVS and CDR2 is FNYEAQ in the germline V gene. The V and J ends lost 5 bases and 4 bases, in that order; junction bases with no gene match: 6. The CDR3 consists of 14 residues. The receptor's source is a male donor in good health and CMV-seronegative. The gene calls are TRBV7-6 and TRBJ1-2; 8 nucleotides match TRBD1. The sequencing input was PBMCs. Written as DNA, the CDR3 is TGTGCCAGCAGCCGCGGACAGGGTGGCTATGGCTACACCTTC. Its translation: CASSRGQGGYGYTF.